The T cell receptor (beta chain) under discussion was sequenced for a study of CD8+ T cells in alopecia areata. Study information: Tofacitinib was taken orally by treated patients, and the dose was 5 to 10 mg twice daily. General study findings and limits: Besides other cells, scalp samples also yield sequences of resident alphabeta T cells from normal skin. Lesional tissue from the scalp (especially in alopecia totalis/universalis) showed higher clonality than normal scalp.

The study team obtained lesional scalp punch biopsies and peripheral blood from alopecia areata patients. Isolated RNA was reverse transcribed into cDNA used as the sequencing template. Only in-frame clones appear in the TCRdb table, and some are missing; sequencing was by immunoSEQ multiplex PCR. The data contain about 130,000 clones, roughly 50% of them singletons. As to this clone: What it binds is unknown.

The length of the CDR3 is 13 residues. After removal of 5 bases from V and 8 bases from J, the junction contained 7 bases not matched to a gene. The germline V gene encodes CDR1 SEHNR and CDR2 FQNEAQ (reference sequence). This rearrangement joins TRBV7-9 to TRBJ1-2, with 8 bases identical to TRBD1. The TCR originated in a human donor with alopecia areata. Here the sequenced sample was CD8+ T cells sorted from blood, taken at week 0. The CDR3 region has the DNA TGTGCCAGCAGCCCAGAAGGACAGGGCGGCTACACCTTC. It yields the protein CASSPEGQGGYTF.